These T cell receptor beta chains were read from a single sample in a study of brain T cells in children with intractable seizures. This table comes from immunoSEQ multiplex PCR, and its TCRdb copy is limited to in-frame clones, with some not included. Here the sample spans around 340,000 clones, about 93% being singletons. Specimen: peripheral blood, collected approximately 5 months after surgery. Every receptor here comes from a boy under two years old with tuberous sclerosis and intractable seizures. The CDR3 runs from the conserved cysteine through the conserved F or W. A D gene is named only where the DNA matches it firmly. Clone size is not always given. Where it is, it says once, few, many or a class for expanded clones.

size	length	D	V	J	DNA	CDR3
-	14	-	TRBV6-5	TRBJ1-2	TGTGCCAGCACTACCTGGCCGGTTAACTATGGCTACACCTTC	CASTTWPVNYGYTF
-	13	-	TRBV10-3	TRBJ2-3	TGTGCCATCAGTGAGGGTAGCCCAGATACGCAGTATTTT	CAISEGSPDTQYF
once	14	-	TRBV25-1	TRBJ2-3	TGTGCCAGCAGTGAATATTATCTCACAGATACGCAGTATTTT	CASSEYYLTDTQYF
-	15	TRBD2	TRBV7-9	TRBJ2-1	TGTGCCAGCAGCTCCGGGACTAGCGACTACAATGAGCAGTTCTTC	CASSSGTSDYNEQFF
-	14	TRBD1	TRBV19	TRBJ2-3	TGTGCCAGCGCGAGGACAGGGGGCACAGATACGCAGTATTTT	CASARTGGTDTQYF
-	16	TRBD2	TRBV7-3	TRBJ2-3	TGTGCCAGCAGCGCAACAACTAGCGGGGGCACAGATACGCAGTATTTT	CASSATTSGGTDTQYF
-	14	-	TRBV6-5	TRBJ1-2	TGTGCCAGCAGTTACGGCAGCTGGAGTATCGGCTACACCTTC	CASSYGSWSIGYTF
-	14	-	TRBV5-6	TRBJ2-1	TGTGCCAGCCTCTTGGGGGCGGATGGCAATGAGCAGTTCTTC	CASLLGADGNEQFF
-	15	TRBD1	TRBV10-3	TRBJ2-1	TGTGCCAACCGAGCGACAGGGGGCGAGGTGAATGAGCAGTTCTTC	CANRATGGEVNEQFF
-	13	-	TRBV19	TRBJ1-3	TGTGCCAGTAGTATCACCCGTGGGAACACCATATATTTT	CASSITRGNTIYF
-	15	-	TRBV6-5	TRBJ2-3	TGTGCCAGCAGTTTGAGGGGGAGTGGGGCAGATACGCAGTATTTT	CASSLRGSGADTQYF